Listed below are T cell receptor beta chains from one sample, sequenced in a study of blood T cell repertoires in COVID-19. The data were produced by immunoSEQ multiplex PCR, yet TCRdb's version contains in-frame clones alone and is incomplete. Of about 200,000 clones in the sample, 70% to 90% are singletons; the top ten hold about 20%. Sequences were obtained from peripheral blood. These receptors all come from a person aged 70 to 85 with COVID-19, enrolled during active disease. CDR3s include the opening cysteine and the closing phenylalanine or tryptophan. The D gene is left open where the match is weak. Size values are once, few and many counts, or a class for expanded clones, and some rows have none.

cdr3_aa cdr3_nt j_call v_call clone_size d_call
CASSSSAPRAGSAYEQYF TGTGCCAGTAGTTCCTCCGCCCCCCGGGCAGGGTCCGCCTACGAGCAGTACTTC TRBJ2-7 TRBV19 NA NA
CATLRDRGFSYEQYF TGTGCCACCCTTCGGGACAGGGGATTCAGCTACGAGCAGTACTTC TRBJ2-7 TRBV10-3 NA TRBD1
CASSEWGGTSYEQYF TGTGCCAGCAGTGAATGGGGCGGGACTTCCTACGAGCAGTACTTC TRBJ2-7 TRBV2 once NA
CASSPGPGNNEQFF TGCGCCAGCAGCCCTGGTCCAGGAAACAATGAGCAGTTCTTC TRBJ2-1 TRBV5-1 NA NA
CASRQGWANEKLFF TGTGCCAGTCGACAGGGGTGGGCTAATGAAAAACTGTTTTTT TRBJ1-4 TRBV5-5 NA TRBD1
CATSRDGATQYF TGTGCCACCAGCAGAGATGGGGCTACGCAGTATTTT TRBJ2-3 TRBV15 NA NA
CASSLDLQGARTGELFF TGTGCCAGCAGCTTGGACCTACAGGGGGCAAGAACCGGGGAGCTGTTTTTT TRBJ2-2 TRBV5-5 few TRBD1
CASSPLEGSGYEQYF TGCGCCAGCAGCCCTCTGGAGGGTTCCGGGTACGAGCAGTACTTC TRBJ2-7 TRBV5-1 NA NA
CASRRLFISGTEAFF TGTGCCAGCAGGCGCCTCTTCATTTCGGGCACTGAAGCTTTCTTT TRBJ1-1 TRBV27 NA NA
CASSYTRLEAFF TGTGCCAGCAGTTACACCCGACTGGAAGCTTTCTTT TRBJ1-1 TRBV6-6 NA NA
CAIEGDRVTEAFF TGTGCCATCGAAGGTGACAGGGTCACTGAAGCTTTCTTT TRBJ1-1 TRBV7-9 many TRBD1
CASSREGFRETQYF TGCGCCAGCAGCCGGGAGGGCTTTCGAGAGACCCAGTACTTC TRBJ2-5 TRBV5-1 NA TRBD2
CASSRSLNTEAFF TGTGCCAGTAGTCGAAGCCTGAACACTGAAGCTTTCTTT TRBJ1-1 TRBV19 NA NA
CASSPASGEPQHF TGTGCCAGCTCACCCGCGAGCGGCGAGCCCCAGCATTTT TRBJ1-5 TRBV18 NA NA
CASRRGSLAGGVGETQYF TGTGCCAGCAGGAGGGGGTCACTAGCGGGAGGGGTAGGGGAGACCCAGTACTTC TRBJ2-5 TRBV2 once TRBD2
CASSTAGLYNEQFF TGTGCCAGCAGCACCGCTGGACTTTACAATGAGCAGTTCTTC TRBJ2-1 TRBV9 NA NA
CASSLGTFEKLFF TGTGCCAGCAGCCTTGGGACTTTTGAAAAACTGTTTTTT TRBJ1-4 TRBV7-9 NA NA
CASSFRDRESLEQYF TGTGCCAGCAGCTTCCGGGACAGGGAGTCTCTCGAGCAGTACTTC TRBJ2-7 TRBV13 NA TRBD1
CASSLRRGSFGEAFF TGTGCCAGCAGCTTACGGAGGGGATCTTTCGGTGAAGCTTTCTTT TRBJ1-1 TRBV5-5 NA NA
CASSPLRNTEAFF TGTGCCAGCAGCCCACTAAGGAACACTGAAGCTTTCTTT TRBJ1-1 TRBV14 once NA
CASSPLAETYNEQFF TGTGCCAGCTCGCCTCTAGCGGAGACCTACAATGAGCAGTTCTTC TRBJ2-1 TRBV18 NA TRBD2
CASSERPTGTSYEQYF TGCGCCAGCAGTGAGAGACCCACAGGGACCTCCTACGAGCAGTACTTC TRBJ2-7 TRBV10-1 once NA
CASRREGQGEQYF TGTGCCAGCAGACGGGAGGGCCAGGGCGAGCAGTACTTC TRBJ2-7 TRBV12-3/TRBV12-4 NA TRBD2
CATIFRGMNYGYTF TGTGCCACCATCTTCCGGGGAATGAACTATGGCTACACCTTC TRBJ1-2 TRBV3-1/TRBV3-2 NA NA